Below are 13 T cell receptor beta chains sequenced from a single sample in a study of T-cell memory formation after mild COVID-19. TCRdb itself ran the 5' RACE reads through MiXCR, one entry per CDR3 protein. Of 300,000 to 350,000 distinct CDR3 sequences in the sample, roughly a fifth were seen once. Sequencing used PBMCs or a T cell subset sorted from them (not recorded which). These receptors were taken from a man aged 18 to 35 who had mild COVID-19 (a few samples of this study predate the infection). Cell type and time point are not known.

This clonotype has ten or more counts. This chain joins TRBV20-1 and TRBJ1-6; 8 bases match TRBD1. The germline gives CDR1 DFQATT, CDR2 SNEGSKA (reference sequence). Trimming took 5 bases from V and 10 from J; bases not matched to a gene: 4. The length of the CDR3 is 12 residues. The DNA for the CDR3 is TGCAGTGCTCGACAGGGGATCTCACCCCTCCACTTT. Translation: CSARQGISPLHF.

The V gene is TRBV12-3 or TRBV12-4, the J gene TRBJ1-5; D is possibly TRBD1 (5 bases). This CDR3 has 16 residues. With 5 bases removed from V and 1 base from J, the gap between germline ends came to 15 bases. The CDR3 spells CASSGAAASSNQPQHF. The CDR3 coding sequence is TGTGCCAGCAGTGGGGCTGCGGCCTCCAGCAATCAGCCCCAGCATTTT.

There are a few counts of this clonotype. The chain combines TRBV7-2 with TRBJ1-5; TRBD1 matches 7 bases. The CDR3 has 15 residues. Looked up from germline, CDR1 is SGHTA and CDR2 is FQGNSA. V lost 3 bases, J lost 5 bases, and 7 bases stayed unmatched. The CDR3 DNA is TGTGCCAGCAGCTTGGGTAACAGGGGTCATCAGCCCCAGCATTTT. Its translation: CASSLGNRGHQPQHF.

This sequence joins TRBV7-9 and TRBJ2-1; D is undetermined. Germline CDR1 and CDR2: SEHNR and FQNEAQ (reference sequence). V lost 5 bases and J lost 8, with 10 bases in between. The CDR3 runs 12 residues. The CDR3 sequence: CASSPQIDEQFF. For the CDR3, the DNA is TGTGCCAGCAGCCCACAGATCGATGAGCAGTTCTTC. Full variable domain (remainder filled in from reference TRBV7-9 and TRBJ2-1): DTGVSQNPRHKITKRGQNVTFRCDPISEHNRLYWYRQTLGQGPEFLTYFQNEAQLEKSRLLSDRFSAERPKGSFSTLEIQRTEQGDSAMYLCASSPQIDEQFFGPGTRLTVL.

This clonotype appeared a few times. The genes are TRBV5-1 and TRBJ1-1, with D unresolved. Germline CDR1 reads SGHRS; CDR2 reads YFSETQ. Trimming took 2 bases from V and 1 from J, leaving 6 bases between them. This CDR3 comprises 13 residues. CDR3 coding DNA: TGCGCCAGCAGCTTCCCATCGAACACTGAAGCTTTCTTT. Amino acids: CASSFPSNTEAFF. The entire variable domain, with the rest obtained from reference TRBV5-1 and TRBJ1-1, is as follows: KAGVTQTPRYLIKTRGQQVTLSCSPISGHRSVSWYQQTPGQGLQFLFEYFSETQRNKGNFPGRFSGRQFSNSRSEMNVSTLELGDSALYLCASSFPSNTEAFFGQGTRLTVV.

This clonotype was seen more than once but under ten times. V and J are TRBV4-3 and TRBJ2-3, with 8 bases fitting TRBD2. CDR1 and CDR2 from the germline V gene are LGHNA and YSLEER. The CDR3 spans 18 residues. V was pared by 0 bases and J by 0 bases, with 8 bases of the junction left unmatched. CDR3 nucleotide sequence: TGCGCCAGCAGCCAAGAAACGGCGGGGGGAACTAGCACAGATACGCAGTATTTT. Amino acids: CASSQETAGGTSTDTQYF.

This clonotype was seen only a few times. The chain has TRBV5-4 and TRBJ1-1, with TRBD1 identical over 12 bases. CDR1 and CDR2 (germline): SGHNT, YYREEE (reference sequence). J gave up 5 bases and V 6 bases, and 14 bases lay outside the gene matches. The CDR3 contains 17 residues. CDR3 protein: CASTRPGQGASGTEAFF. In DNA, the CDR3 is TGTGCCAGCACACGACCGGGACAGGGGGCCAGTGGGACTGAAGCTTTCTTT.

This clonotype was observed a few times. The genes are TRBV9 and TRBJ2-5, with 10 nucleotides matching TRBD2. The CDR3 is made up of 16 amino acids. Germline values: CDR1 SGDLS, CDR2 YYNGEE. V lost 0 bases and J lost 5; bases outside the gene matches: 7. The CDR3 sequence: CASSVGSGGASETQYF. The CDR3 DNA sequence: TGTGCCAGCAGCGTAGGCAGCGGGGGGGCGTCCGAGACCCAGTACTTC.

J is TRBJ2-3 and V is TRBV6-6; the D is unclear. This CDR3 spans 14 amino acids. Germline CDR1 MNHNY, CDR2 SVGAGI (reference sequence). Trimming cost V 2 bases and J 4 bases, with 10 bases left between them. CDR3 in amino acids: CASSYEYGADTQYF. DNA for the CDR3: TGTGCCAGCAGTTACGAGTATGGGGCAGATACGCAGTATTTT.

Ten or more counts support this clonotype. The chain carries TRBV7-2 and TRBJ2-5; 7 positions agree with TRBD1. Germline-derived CDR1 and CDR2 are SGHTA and FQGNSA. V shed 4 bases, J shed 4 bases, and the junction held 3 bases outside the gene matches. The CDR3 is 13 amino acids. The CDR3 sequence: CASSSRDRETQYF. In DNA, the CDR3 is TGTGCCAGCAGCTCCCGGGACAGAGAGACCCAGTACTTC.

In its sample, this clonotype was seen a few times. This chain links TRBV5-1 with TRBJ1-1; 8 nucleotides match TRBD1. Germline V gives CDR1 SGHRS, CDR2 YFSETQ. Germline trimming cut 0 bases from V and 1 base from J; bases unmatched to any gene: 2. CDR3 length: 15 residues. CDR3: CASSLDGQGNTEAFF. For the CDR3, the DNA is TGCGCCAGCAGCTTGGATGGACAGGGGAACACTGAAGCTTTCTTT.

The rearrangement joins TRBV12-3 or TRBV12-4 to TRBJ2-2; a weak D match, TRBD1 (6 bases). The length of the CDR3 is 16 residues. The V end lost 6 bases, the J end lost 6 bases, and 20 bases lay between the germline ends. CDR3 amino acids: CASRGQNKGMAGELFF. The CDR3 region has the DNA TGTGCCAGCAGAGGACAGAACAAAGGGATGGCCGGGGAGCTGTTTTTT.

This clonotype appeared many times. The V call is TRBV4-1, the J call TRBJ1-1; D remains unclear. V lost 0 bases and J lost 0, with 14 bases in between. Looked up from germline, CDR1 is MGHRA and CDR2 is YSYEKL. The CDR3 covers 17 residues. CDR3 sequence reads: CASSQDPNSDMNTEAFF. The DNA for the CDR3 is TGCGCCAGCAGCCAAGATCCGAACAGCGATATGAACACTGAAGCTTTCTTT.